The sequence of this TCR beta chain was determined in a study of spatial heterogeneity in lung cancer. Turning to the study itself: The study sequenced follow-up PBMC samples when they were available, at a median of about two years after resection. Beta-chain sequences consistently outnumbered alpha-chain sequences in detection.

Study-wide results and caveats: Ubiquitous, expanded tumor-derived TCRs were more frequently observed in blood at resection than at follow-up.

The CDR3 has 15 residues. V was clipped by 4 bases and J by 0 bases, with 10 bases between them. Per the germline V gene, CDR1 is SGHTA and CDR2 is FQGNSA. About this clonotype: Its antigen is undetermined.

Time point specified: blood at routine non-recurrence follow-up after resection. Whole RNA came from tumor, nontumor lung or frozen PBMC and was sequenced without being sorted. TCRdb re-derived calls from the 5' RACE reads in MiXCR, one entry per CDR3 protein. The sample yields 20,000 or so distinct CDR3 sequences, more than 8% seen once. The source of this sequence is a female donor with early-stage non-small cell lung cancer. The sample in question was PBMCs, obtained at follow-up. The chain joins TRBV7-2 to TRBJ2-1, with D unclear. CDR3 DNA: TGTGCCAGCAGCTCTGTATTAGGCTCCTACAATGAGCAGTTCTTC. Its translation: CASSSVLGSYNEQFF. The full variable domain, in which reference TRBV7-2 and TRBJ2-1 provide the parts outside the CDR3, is GAGVSQSPSNKVTEKGKDVELRCDPISGHTALYWYRQSLGQGLEFLIYFQGNSAPDKSGLPSDRFSAERTGGSVSTLTIQRTQQEDSAVYLCASSSVLGSYNEQFFGPGTRLTVL.